Listed here are 31 T cell receptor beta chains from one sample, sequenced in a study of cytomegalovirus exposure and HLA in healthy donors (dated by TCRdb to the late 2010s). The library was built by means of the immunoSEQ multiplex PCR assay. For the multiplex PCR, a mixture combining 60 forward primers for TCR Vbeta segments and 13 reverse primers for TCR Jbeta segments was used. TCRdb's version of the immuneACCESS table is confined to in-frame rearrangements and falls short of the full clone set. An unresolved V gene accounts for under half of the shortfall where checked; the remainder is of unknown origin. The sample data list fewer than 200,000 clones, and 82% of these were observed just once. Less than 1% of the sample lies in the top ten. Material for sequencing was PBMCs. The receptors shown here come from a girl aged 2 to 9 in good health and CMV-seropositive.

The chain links TRBV30 to TRBJ2-3, with 7 bases matching TRBD2. The germline V gene encodes CDR1 GTSNPN and CDR2 SVGIG (reference sequence). The CDR3 has 11 residues. Trimming at V came to 3 bases and at J to 11 bases, leaving 5 bases not matched to a gene. The CDR3 here is CAWRGGPGQYF. The CDR3 DNA is TGTGCCTGGAGGGGAGGGCCCGGGCAGTATTTT.

This clone occurred once. The rearrangement links TRBV6-5 to TRBJ1-1; TRBD1 is a possible D gene (6 bases). The CDR3 contains 14 residues. Germline V gene data show CDR1 as MNHEY and CDR2 as SVGAGI. V was pared by 4 bases and J by 5 bases, with 14 bases between. CDR3 DNA: TGTGCCAGCAGTTCGACAGGTGGAGGAACTGAAGCTTTCTTT. Translation: CASSSTGGGTEAFF.

This sequence joins TRBV29-1 and TRBJ2-4, with D possibly being TRBD1 (6 bases). The ends were cut back, 0 bases at V and 1 base at J, with 13 bases in the middle. Germline lookup yields CDR1 SQVTM and CDR2 ANQGSEA. The CDR3 extends over 16 amino acids. CDR3 DNA sequence: TGCAGCGTTGAAGAGTGGGGGCCGGGTGCCAAAAACATTCAGTACTTC. It encodes CSVEEWGPGAKNIQYF.

The chain couples TRBV29-1 to TRBJ2-1; 11 positions match TRBD2. The junction had 11 bases not matched to a gene; V was cut back by 3 bases and J by 7 bases. Germline values: CDR1 SQVTM, CDR2 ANQGSEA. CDR3 size: 16 residues. This chain's CDR3 is CSVDLSSGRNTNEQFF. The DNA of the CDR3 is TGCAGCGTTGATTTATCTAGCGGGAGGAATACAAATGAGCAGTTCTTC.

This clone was seen just once. The rearrangement joins TRBV11-2 to TRBJ1-2; possible D gene TRBD1, 5 bases. The CDR3 is 13 amino acids. Between the trimmed V and J ends, which lost 1 base and 8 bases, there was a span of 11 bases. The germline V gene has CDR1 SGHAT and CDR2 FQNNGV. Here the CDR3 reads CASSLGGLWGYTF. CDR3 bases: TGTGCCAGCAGCTTAGGGGGCTTATGGGGCTACACCTTC.

The rearrangement joins TRBV19 to TRBJ2-5, with D possibly TRBD2 on 5 matching bases. V dropped 0 bases and J dropped 2 bases, with 13 bases sitting between them. Germline V gene sequence: CDR1 LNHDA, CDR2 SQIVND (reference sequence). This CDR3 has 16 residues. CDR3 loop: CASSIDKSSGQETQYF. The CDR3, as DNA: TGTGCCAGTAGTATAGATAAGTCCAGCGGACAAGAGACCCAGTACTTC.

The V call is TRBV27, the J call TRBJ2-3; 14 bases fit TRBD2. Germline CDR1 and CDR2: MNHEY and SMNVEV (reference sequence). The CDR3 covers 16 residues. The trim removed 3 bases at V and 7 bases at J, leaving 6 bases unmatched. CDR3 coding DNA: TGTGCCAGCAGTTTCCACGGGACTAGCGGGAGTTATACGCAGTATTTT. This encodes CASSFHGTSGSYTQYF.

This clone appeared a single time. The genes are TRBV2 and TRBJ2-5; 10 bases map to TRBD2. CDR3 length: 15 amino acids. V trimming: 10 bases; J trimming: 3 bases; junction bases outside the gene matches: 11. The germline V gene encodes CDR1 SNHLY and CDR2 FYNNEI. CDR3 amino acids: CATKGASGREETQYF. The CDR3 DNA follows: TGTGCCACCAAAGGGGCTAGCGGGAGAGAAGAGACCCAGTACTTC.

This chain joins TRBV7-8 and TRBJ1-2; possibly TRBD1 for D (6 bases). Germline values: CDR1 SGHVS, CDR2 FQNEAQ. This CDR3 comprises 16 residues. The V end was cut by 6 bases, the J end by 5 bases, with 22 bases between. CDR3 in DNA: TGTGCCAGCAGTTTCGACTCCCTACAGGGTACTTATGGCTACACCTTC. As protein: CASSFDSLQGTYGYTF.

V and J are TRBV29-1 and TRBJ2-1; D ambiguous. V was cut by 4 bases and J by 7 bases, with 5 bases left in between. CDR1 and CDR2 from the germline V gene are SQVTM and ANQGSEA. The CDR3 has 10 amino acids. The CDR3 reads CSVVQNEQFF. CDR3 bases: TGCAGCGTTGTTCAGAATGAGCAGTTCTTC.

The chain recombines TRBV5-1 with TRBJ2-1; D is perhaps TRBD1 (6 bases). In germline, CDR1 is SGHRS, CDR2 YFSETQ. The CDR3 totals 14 residues. V was pared by 4 bases and J by 3 bases, with 11 bases between. CDR3 in DNA: TGCGCCAGCAGCAAGACAGGAGACTACAATGAGCAGTTCTTC. It is translated as CASSKTGDYNEQFF.

The J gene is TRBJ2-6, the V gene TRBV5-4; D gene unclear. The V end lost 1 base, the J end lost 1 base, and 9 bases lay between the germline ends. The CDR3 runs 16 residues. From germline, CDR1 is SGHNT and CDR2 YYREEE (reference sequence). The CDR3 loop is CASSLMVQSGANVLTF. For the CDR3, the DNA is TGTGCCAGCAGCTTGATGGTTCAGTCTGGGGCCAACGTCCTGACTTTC.

This rearrangement joins TRBV27 to TRBJ2-1; 8 bases line up with TRBD2. This CDR3 has 15 amino acids. J was trimmed by 3 bases and V by 5 bases; bases with no gene match: 6. CDR1 is MNHEY and CDR2 is SMNVEV in the germline V gene (reference sequence). CDR3 DNA: TGTGCCAGCAGTCGGCCGGGACTAGGCTACAATGAGCAGTTCTTC. It yields the protein CASSRPGLGYNEQFF.

The V and J genes are TRBV4-1 and TRBJ2-1, with TRBD2 matching 9 bases. Per germline, CDR1 MGHRA and CDR2 YSYEKL. The CDR3 sequence is 14 residues long. V shed 1 base, J shed 8 bases, and the junction held 3 bases outside the gene matches. The CDR3 bases are TGCGCCAGCAGCCAAGTTAGCGGGAGCTATGAGCAGTTCTTC. Amino acid sequence: CASSQVSGSYEQFF.

The J gene is TRBJ1-1, the V gene TRBV5-6; D ambiguous. The V end was cut by 3 bases, the J end by 4 bases, with 10 bases between. From germline, CDR1 is SGHDT and CDR2 YYEEEE. CDR3 length: 13 amino acids. The CDR3: CASSSSTGTEAFF. Written as DNA, the CDR3 is TGTGCCAGCAGCTCCTCGACGGGCACTGAAGCTTTCTTT.

CDR3 in amino acids: CAWRIPGTAMSYGYTF. The DNA of the CDR3 is TGTGCCTGGAGGATACCCGGGACAGCGATGTCCTATGGCTACACCTTC. V usage is TRBV30 and J usage is TRBJ1-2; 7 bases are shared with TRBD1. The CDR3 covers 16 residues. The V segment lost 3 bases and the J segment 4 bases; nucleotides outside the gene matches: 14. In germline, CDR1 is GTSNPN, CDR2 SVGIG (reference sequence).

Only a few counts were recorded for this clone. V and J are TRBV6-5 and TRBJ1-1; D is ambiguous. V was trimmed by 4 bases and J by 3 bases, leaving 15 bases between them. Germline-derived CDR1 and CDR2 are MNHEY and SVGAGI. The CDR3 is made up of 15 amino acids. The DNA for the CDR3 is TGTGCCAGCAGTTTCAGTAGAGGCGCTCACACTGAAGCTTTCTTT. Its protein product is CASSFSRGAHTEAFF.

The chain recombines TRBV7-6 with TRBJ2-5; D remains unclear. The CDR3 extends over 12 amino acids. Trimming took off 5 bases at V and 5 bases at J, with 9 bases between the two ends. The germline gives CDR1 SGHVS, CDR2 FNYEAQ. This chain's CDR3 is CASSLTPETQYF. The CDR3 nucleotides are TGTGCCAGCAGCCTAACCCCGGAGACCCAGTACTTC.

This clone occurred a few times. This sequence joins TRBV28 and TRBJ1-5; no firm D call. V lost 3 bases to trimming and J lost 7 bases, with 16 bases between them. This CDR3 is 15 amino acids long. Germline V gene sequence: CDR1 MDHEN, CDR2 SYDVKM. CDR3 protein: CASSFAGGSGQPQHF. The CDR3 coding sequence is TGTGCCAGCAGTTTTGCGGGTGGGTCGGGACAGCCCCAGCATTTT.

The chain joins TRBV7-3 to TRBJ1-3; D not certain. This CDR3 spans 13 amino acids. V lost 5 bases and J 4 bases, leaving 9 bases between the germline ends. The V gene's germline CDR1 is SGHTA and CDR2 FQGTGA. CDR3 region: CASSAGVGNTIYF. The CDR3 region has the DNA TGTGCCAGCAGCGCGGGAGTAGGAAACACCATATATTTT.

The CDR3 is CASSEGAGGNSPLHF. CDR3 nucleotide sequence: TGTGCCAGCAGTGAAGGAGCAGGGGGCAATTCACCCCTCCACTTT. The chain joins TRBV6-1 to TRBJ1-6, with 8 bases matching TRBD1. Trimming at V came to 1 base and at J to 7 bases, leaving 3 bases not matched to a gene. The CDR3 length is 15 residues. In germline, CDR1 is MNHNS, CDR2 SASEGT.

V and J are TRBV7-6 and TRBJ2-7; 15 bases fit TRBD2. The length of the CDR3 is 17 residues. Germline V gives CDR1 SGHVS, CDR2 FNYEAQ. Trimming took 5 bases from V and 1 from J; bases not matched to a gene: 6. The CDR3 bases are TGTGCCAGCAGCCGAGGGACTAGCGGGAGGTATTCCTACGAGCAGTACTTC. Translated: CASSRGTSGRYSYEQYF.

In this sample, this clone turned up a few times. The chain employs TRBV11-2 and TRBJ1-2; possibly TRBD1 for D (5 bases). The V end lost 0 bases, the J end lost 2 bases, and 10 bases lay between the germline ends. The CDR3 length is 15 residues. Germline CDR1 reads SGHAT; CDR2 reads FQNNGV. CDR3 DNA: TGTGCCAGCAGCTTAGATTGGCCAGGGAACTATGGCTACACCTTC. It translates to CASSLDWPGNYGYTF.

The chain couples TRBV4-1 to TRBJ2-5, with 10 bases aligning to TRBD2. The CDR3 loop spans 16 amino acids. Germline V CDR1 and CDR2: MGHRA, YSYEKL. The ends lost 0 bases at V and 4 bases at J; junction bases unmatched: 5. DNA of the CDR3: TGCGCCAGCAGCCAAGATCCAGCGGGGGGGCGAGAGACCCAGTACTTC. Translated, it gives CASSQDPAGGRETQYF.

The chain combines TRBV7-3 with TRBJ2-7; D is uncertain. V was shortened by 8 bases and J by 3 bases, with 11 bases between the two germline ends. This CDR3 has 12 residues. Germline CDR1 is SGHTA and CDR2 is FQGTGA. The chain's CDR3 is CASRQTGYEQYF. DNA of the CDR3: TGTGCCAGCCGCCAAACGGGCTACGAGCAGTACTTC. Drawing the rest from reference TRBV7-3 and TRBJ2-7, the complete variable domain is GAGVSQTPSNKVTEKGKYVELRCDPISGHTALYWYRQSLGQGPEFLIYFQGTGAADDSGLPNDRFFAVRPEGSVSTLKIQRTERGDSAVYLCASRQTGYEQYFGPGTRLTVT.

This clone was seen more than once but under ten times. This chain joins TRBV6-1 and TRBJ2-2; 9 nucleotides align to TRBD2. J lost 6 bases, V lost 4 bases, and 9 bases had no gene match. Germline V gene sequence: CDR1 MNHNS, CDR2 SASEGT. CDR3 length equals 16 residues. CDR3 sequence: CASSALAGRIPGELFF. In DNA, the CDR3 is TGTGCCAGCAGTGCCCTAGCGGGACGGATCCCCGGGGAGCTGTTTTTT.

The chain joins TRBV4-2 to TRBJ2-1; TRBD2 agrees at 12 bases. CDR3 length: 17 residues. The germline CDR1 and CDR2 sequences are LGHNA and YNFKEQ. Trimming at V came to 8 bases and at J to 7 bases, leaving 15 bases not matched to a gene. The CDR3 DNA reads as TGTGCCAGCTCGTCGCCGGGACTAGCGGGCCTCAAGAATGAGCAGTTCTTC. It codes for CASSSPGLAGLKNEQFF.

The chain joins TRBV6-1 to TRBJ2-1; D call uncertain. This CDR3 region has 13 residues. CDR1 is MNHNS, CDR2 SASEGT, per germline. Trimming removed 9 bases from V and 4 bases from J, with 13 bases in between. The CDR3 DNA is TGTGCCAGTTATCAAGCTCTTTACAATGAGCAGTTCTTC. This codes for CASYQALYNEQFF.

The chain carries TRBV2 and TRBJ1-1, with D hard to call. This CDR3 comprises 13 residues. CDR1 is SNHLY and CDR2 is FYNNEI in the germline V gene. Trimming removed 7 bases from V and 2 bases from J, with 11 bases in between. CDR3 sequence reads: CASKPEPNTEAFF. CDR3 coding DNA: TGTGCCAGCAAGCCGGAGCCCAACACTGAAGCTTTCTTT.

This chain connects TRBV6-5 to TRBJ2-3, with D maybe TRBD1 (6 bases). The CDR3 spans 12 residues. Trimming took 6 bases from V and 3 from J, leaving 7 bases between them. The germline V gene has CDR1 MNHEY and CDR2 SVGAGI. The CDR3 DNA reads TGTGCCAGCAGGGGGGCTACAGATACGCAGTATTTT. Translation: CASRGATDTQYF.

CDR3: CATLPGKGGQPQHF. The CDR3 bases are TGTGCCACCTTACCCGGGAAAGGGGGTCAGCCCCAGCATTTT. The rearrangement joins TRBV19 to TRBJ1-5; weak D call: TRBD1 (6 bases). Trimming shortened V by 10 bases and J by 6 bases, and 19 bases separated the two germline ends. CDR3 length: 14 residues. From germline, CDR1 is LNHDA and CDR2 SQIVND (reference sequence).